These T cell receptor beta chains were read from a single sample in a study of regulatory T cells in long-lasting Graves disease. TCRdb ran MiXCR on the multiplex PCR reads and lists one entry per CDR3 protein. This table holds more than 350,000 distinct CDR3 sequences, approximately 15% found once. The data also belong to a second study, concerning T cells in Graves' hyperthyroidism and ophthalmopathy.

The specimen comprised peripheral blood mononuclear cells (PBMCs), sampled at new diagnosis, from a patient treated with antithyroid drugs. The receptors shown here come from a woman in her twenties or thirties with Graves disease. The CDR3 runs from the conserved cysteine through the conserved F or W. The order of the fields is clone size, V gene, D gene, J gene, CDR3 protein, CDR3 DNA. The D gene is left open where the match is weak. Clone size is given for some rows only: seen once, a few or many times, or a class if the clone is expanded.

clone size: -
V gene: TRBV30
D gene: TRBD2
J gene: TRBJ2-1
CDR3 protein: CAWTGLAYNEQFF
CDR3 DNA: TGTGCCTGGACGGGACTAGCTTACAATGAGCAGTTCTTC

clone size: few
V gene: TRBV4-2
D gene: TRBD1
J gene: TRBJ1-4
CDR3 protein: CASSHRDREGEKLFF
CDR3 DNA: TGTGCCAGCAGCCACCGAGACAGGGAGGGGGAAAAACTGTTTTTT

clone size: few
V gene: TRBV25-1
D gene: -
J gene: TRBJ1-2
CDR3 protein: CASSERQNYGYTF
CDR3 DNA: TGTGCCAGCAGTGAAAGACAGAACTATGGCTACACCTTC

clone size: few
V gene: TRBV6-5
D gene: TRBD2
J gene: TRBJ2-7
CDR3 protein: CASSYYLSSSRGGDYDEQYF
CDR3 DNA: TGTGCCAGCAGTTACTACTTGAGTAGTTCTCGGGGGGGGGACTACGACGAGCAGTACTTC

clone size: few
V gene: TRBV6-2/TRBV6-3
D gene: -
J gene: TRBJ2-1
CDR3 protein: CASSSAGEQFF
CDR3 DNA: TGTGCCAGCAGTTCCGCAGGAGAGCAGTTCTTC

clone size: many
V gene: TRBV20-1
D gene: TRBD2
J gene: TRBJ2-5
CDR3 protein: CSGKPGLAGGPQETQYF
CDR3 DNA: TGCAGTGGCAAACCGGGACTAGCGGGAGGTCCCCAAGAGACCCAGTACTTC

clone size: -
V gene: TRBV24-1
D gene: -
J gene: TRBJ1-5
CDR3 protein: CATSDRDLNQPQHF
CDR3 DNA: TGTGCCACCAGTGATAGGGACCTAAATCAGCCCCAGCATTTT

clone size: many
V gene: TRBV12-3/TRBV12-4
D gene: -
J gene: TRBJ1-5
CDR3 protein: CASSTTGQPQHF
CDR3 DNA: TGTGCCAGCAGCACAACCGGTCAGCCCCAGCATTTT

clone size: many
V gene: TRBV3-1
D gene: -
J gene: TRBJ1-2
CDR3 protein: CASSQGGGVGYTF
CDR3 DNA: TGTGCCAGCAGCCAAGGCGGGGGGGTTGGCTACACCTTC

clone size: few
V gene: TRBV5-1
D gene: -
J gene: TRBJ1-3
CDR3 protein: CASSLAGYGNTIYF
CDR3 DNA: TGCGCCAGCAGCTTAGCAGGGTACGGAAACACCATATATTTT

clone size: many
V gene: TRBV12-3/TRBV12-4
D gene: TRBD2
J gene: TRBJ2-3
CDR3 protein: CASSLGLAGVVDSSTDTQYF
CDR3 DNA: TGTGCCAGCAGTTTAGGACTAGCGGGAGTCGTTGATTCTAGCACAGATACGCAGTATTTT

clone size: few
V gene: TRBV27
D gene: -
J gene: TRBJ2-7
CDR3 protein: CASSLLDSSYEQYF
CDR3 DNA: TGTGCCAGCAGTTTACTAGATAGCTCCTACGAGCAGTACTTC

clone size: many
V gene: TRBV27
D gene: -
J gene: TRBJ1-2
CDR3 protein: CASSFSEGLYGYTF
CDR3 DNA: TGTGCCAGCAGTTTCTCAGAGGGCCTCTATGGCTACACCTTC

clone size: -
V gene: TRBV4-1
D gene: -
J gene: TRBJ2-7
CDR3 protein: CASSPRGRGSYEQYF
CDR3 DNA: TGCGCCAGCAGCCCGCGCGGCCGAGGCTCCTACGAGCAGTACTTC

clone size: few
V gene: TRBV6-1
D gene: TRBD2
J gene: TRBJ2-3
CDR3 protein: CASRTATSGATDTQYF
CDR3 DNA: TGTGCCAGCAGAACAGCTACTAGCGGGGCCACAGATACGCAGTATTTT

clone size: few
V gene: TRBV19
D gene: -
J gene: TRBJ2-2
CDR3 protein: CASSMAGPNTGELFF
CDR3 DNA: TGTGCCAGTAGTATGGCGGGGCCGAACACCGGGGAGCTGTTTTTT

clone size: -
V gene: TRBV11-2
D gene: TRBD1
J gene: TRBJ2-7
CDR3 protein: CASSHEGAPHAQYF
CDR3 DNA: TGTGCCAGCAGCCACGAGGGGGCACCCCACGCGCAGTACTTC

clone size: few
V gene: TRBV24-1
D gene: -
J gene: TRBJ2-2
CDR3 protein: CATRGTGELFF
CDR3 DNA: TGTGCCACCAGAGGGACCGGGGAGCTGTTTTTT

clone size: many
V gene: TRBV9
D gene: -
J gene: TRBJ2-7
CDR3 protein: CASSVAGRSYEQYF
CDR3 DNA: TGTGCCAGCAGCGTAGCGGGACGCTCCTACGAGCAGTACTTC

clone size: many
V gene: TRBV30
D gene: TRBD1
J gene: TRBJ2-7
CDR3 protein: CAWSVGSGGQDEQYF
CDR3 DNA: TGTGCCTGGAGTGTGGGGTCAGGGGGCCAGGATGAGCAGTACTTC

clone size: many
V gene: TRBV5-5
D gene: TRBD2
J gene: TRBJ2-1
CDR3 protein: CASSPGLAVLEQFF
CDR3 DNA: TGTGCCAGCAGTCCGGGACTAGCGGTCCTTGAGCAGTTCTTC

clone size: many
V gene: TRBV12-3/TRBV12-4
D gene: -
J gene: TRBJ2-2
CDR3 protein: CASSSGWSGELFF
CDR3 DNA: TGTGCCAGCAGTTCGGGGTGGTCCGGGGAGCTGTTTTTT

clone size: many
V gene: TRBV19
D gene: -
J gene: TRBJ2-5
CDR3 protein: CASSTRRVAGRETQYF
CDR3 DNA: TGTGCCAGTAGTACCCGTCGGGTCGCAGGGCGGGAGACCCAGTACTTC

clone size: many
V gene: TRBV11-2
D gene: -
J gene: TRBJ2-5
CDR3 protein: CASSSRGTYVETQYF
CDR3 DNA: TGTGCCAGCAGCTCCAGAGGGACCTACGTGGAGACCCAGTACTTC

clone size: -
V gene: TRBV20-1
D gene: -
J gene: TRBJ1-4
CDR3 protein: CSARDGPEGPFF
CDR3 DNA: TGCAGTGCTAGAGACGGTCCAGAAGGACCGTTTTTT

clone size: many
V gene: TRBV28
D gene: -
J gene: TRBJ1-1
CDR3 protein: CASSYRREATEAFF
CDR3 DNA: TGTGCCAGCAGTTATCGCAGGGAGGCCACTGAAGCTTTCTTT

clone size: many
V gene: TRBV11-2
D gene: -
J gene: TRBJ2-3
CDR3 protein: CASSLGGARGLADTQYF
CDR3 DNA: TGTGCCAGCAGCTTAGGGGGCGCGCGCGGCCTCGCAGATACGCAGTATTTT

clone size: many
V gene: TRBV7-8
D gene: -
J gene: TRBJ2-7
CDR3 protein: CASSLGSAQPYEQYF
CDR3 DNA: TGTGCCAGCAGCTTAGGGTCAGCGCAGCCCTACGAGCAGTACTTC

clone size: few
V gene: TRBV10-3
D gene: TRBD1
J gene: TRBJ2-2
CDR3 protein: CAIRTGGANTGELFF
CDR3 DNA: TGTGCCATCAGGACAGGGGGAGCGAACACCGGGGAGCTGTTTTTT

clone size: -
V gene: TRBV6-2/TRBV6-3
D gene: -
J gene: TRBJ2-1
CDR3 protein: CASTIRGGATSSYNEQFF
CDR3 DNA: TGTGCCAGCACCATCAGGGGGGGGGCTACGAGCTCCTACAATGAGCAGTTCTTC

clone size: many
V gene: TRBV27
D gene: TRBD2
J gene: TRBJ2-7
CDR3 protein: CASSLGSSGSYEQYF
CDR3 DNA: TGTGCCAGCAGTTTAGGCTCTAGCGGGAGTTACGAGCAGTACTTC

clone size: many
V gene: TRBV2
D gene: -
J gene: TRBJ2-7
CDR3 protein: CASSWRGTREQYF
CDR3 DNA: TGTGCCAGCAGTTGGAGGGGGACCCGGGAGCAGTACTTC

clone size: many
V gene: TRBV5-1
D gene: TRBD1
J gene: TRBJ1-2
CDR3 protein: CASSLPGQFDYGYTF
CDR3 DNA: TGCGCCAGCAGCTTGCCGGGACAGTTCGACTATGGCTACACCTTC

clone size: few
V gene: TRBV2
D gene: -
J gene: TRBJ2-5
CDR3 protein: CASSNPETQYF
CDR3 DNA: TGTGCCAGCAGCAACCCAGAGACCCAGTACTTC

clone size: many
V gene: TRBV30
D gene: TRBD2
J gene: TRBJ2-2
CDR3 protein: CAWSVLGLGSGELFF
CDR3 DNA: TGTGCCTGGAGTGTACTAGGACTAGGGTCCGGGGAGCTGTTTTTT

clone size: many
V gene: TRBV7-9
D gene: TRBD1
J gene: TRBJ2-7
CDR3 protein: CASTRGDRTLNEQYF
CDR3 DNA: TGTGCCAGCACCCGAGGGGACAGGACGCTAAACGAGCAGTACTTC

clone size: many
V gene: TRBV30
D gene: TRBD2
J gene: TRBJ2-5
CDR3 protein: CAGCEAGGTETQYF
CDR3 DNA: TGTGCCGGCTGTGAAGCGGGAGGGACAGAGACCCAGTACTTC

clone size: many
V gene: TRBV27
D gene: -
J gene: TRBJ1-5
CDR3 protein: CASSPIRGGNQPQHF
CDR3 DNA: TGTGCCAGCAGTCCGATCCGGGGAGGCAATCAGCCCCAGCATTTT

clone size: -
V gene: TRBV2
D gene: TRBD1
J gene: TRBJ2-2
CDR3 protein: CASSEAPRGPDRLFF
CDR3 DNA: TGTGCCAGCAGTGAAGCGCCCAGGGGGCCCGATCGGCTGTTTTTT

clone size: -
V gene: TRBV19
D gene: -
J gene: TRBJ2-7
CDR3 protein: CASSPRQASSYEQYF
CDR3 DNA: TGTGCCAGTAGTCCCCGACAGGCGAGCTCCTACGAGCAGTACTTC

clone size: many
V gene: TRBV24-1
D gene: -
J gene: TRBJ2-7
CDR3 protein: CATSDGGVPYEQYF
CDR3 DNA: TGTGCCACCAGTGATGGAGGGGTCCCCTACGAGCAGTACTTC